Reported below is one T cell receptor (beta chain). Measured with immunoSEQ multiplex PCR; TCRdb has only the in-frame clones, and not every one. The sample comprises hundreds of thousands of clones, 80% to 90% of which are singletons, and around 10% rests with the top ten. The data were obtained in a study of blood T cell repertoires in COVID-19. The wider study: Acute-phase and convalescent COVID-19 samples originated in the United States, Italy and Spain. The cDNA or gDNA used as material had been derived from T cells, B-cell-depleted T cells, or PBMCs.

CDR3 length equals 13 residues. V gave up 6 bases and J gave up 2 bases, with 7 bases separating them. Input material: peripheral blood. The chain carries TRBV12-3 or TRBV12-4 and TRBJ2-2; a weak D match, TRBD1 (6 bases). This clonotype was obtained from a man between 50 and 59 years old with COVID-19, enrolled during active disease. Written as DNA, the CDR3 is TGTGCCAGCAGGGACAGAAACACCGGGGAGCTGTTTTTT. This translates into CASRDRNTGELFF.